The sequence of this T cell receptor beta chain was determined in a study of identifying expanded T cells in peripheral blood (dated by TCRdb to between 2018 and 2021). For the wider study: Technical replicates were generated by sequencing separate aliquots of the same genomic DNA pool, and four replicates were compared pairwise.

In the germline V gene, CDR1 corresponds to SGHTA and CDR2 to FQGNSA. There are 15 amino acids in the CDR3, from cysteine to phenylalanine inclusive. Only the CDR3 portion is preserved as DNA: 45 bases, with reading frame beginning at the first base. Compared with germline, V lacks 3 bases and J lacks 7 bases; bases without a gene match: 8. This clone was detected only once. Its antigen is not yet known. No much larger clonotype is one base removed from it; base qualities were not supplied. What the work shows at the level of the full study, not this receptor alone: The authors expected biological variance in healthy repertoires might increase further over much longer intervals such as months to years. Across all healthy donors, variance in clone template counts between approximately two-week samples was found to increase significantly with total template count. About 1.1 differentially abundant clones were flagged by the binomial model between technical replicates, whereas about 16 and 19 were flagged over roughly two weeks and four weeks, respectively. Across all healthy-donor time intervals, the beta-binomial model significantly cut both the number of clones called differentially abundant and the false-positive rate.

During the collection period, no infections or other immune events were recorded for the healthy donors. Healthy-donor blood repertoires served as a training cohort to calibrate time-dependent variance in a beta-binomial model of T-cell clone differential abundance. The training cohort was composed of some ten healthy donors, 3 female and 7 male. The donors were between roughly 25 and 70 years old, with an average age of roughly 40 years. Whole blood, obtained from a commercial supplier, was collected from each healthy donor at three time points spaced around 2 weeks apart. For immunosequencing, genomic DNA was extracted from unsorted whole blood. The immunoSEQ Assay, which uses bias-controlled multiplex PCR amplification of genomic DNA, was used to profile TCRbeta CDR3 regions. On the authors' methods: To quantify the absolute abundance of each unique TCRbeta CDR3 region, the sequences were collapsed and filtered. Differential abundance was tested with a binomial (Fisher-equivalent) model and with a beta-binomial model adding time-dependent variance fitted from healthy donors. Clones with fewer than 5 combined templates were removed, and differential abundance was called for clones with a Benjamini-Hochberg FDR below 0.01. The form v = (b*log(k)+a)^2 was used to model beta-binomial variance as a function of total template count across the two samples. The table comes from immuneACCESS by way of TCRdb, which keeps in-frame sequences with V and J called. Part of the clones is missing from these tables; in studies checked, under half for an unresolved V gene and the rest for unknown reasons. That table supplies the V and J calls and clone size; D and trimming were determined from the DNA. The sample table contains about 91,000 clones; only one count was recorded for roughly 90% of them. The ten top clones hold roughly 3.9% of the sample.

The sequenced sample consisted of blood. The receptor was derived from a person aged 18 to 69 in good health. Recombination joined TRBV7-2 with TRBJ2-1, and 8 junction bases match TRBD1. The DNA reads TGTGCCAGCAGCTTGGGGCAGGGGGCGCGAAATGAGCAGTTCTTC. Translated, it reads CASSLGQGARNEQFF.